This section outlines one T cell receptor (beta chain) sequence together with its context. Its antigen is unknown. The CDR3 spans 14 residues. V was shortened by 0 bases and J by 2 bases, with 8 bases between the two germline ends. Looked up from germline, CDR1 is SGHRS and CDR2 is YFSETQ. Repertoires were generated with immunoSEQ multiplex PCR, while TCRdb's copy carries only in-frame clones and drops some. The sample consists of tens of thousands of clones, more than 85% of them appearing once. This sample was taken from a study of OX40 agonist ivuxolimab in advanced cancers. Study conclusions and caveats: Not determined was the antigen specificity of the expanded peripheral T cells. Clones of CD4+ and CD8+ blood T cells grew by week 6 at doses of 0.1 to 3.0 mg/kg. Mean expanded clone counts were higher in CD8+ than CD4+ T cells.

The specimen was CD4+ or CD8+ T cells sorted from blood, collected in a trial of the OX40 agonist ivuxolimab. The receptor was isolated from an adult with an advanced solid tumor such as melanoma, head and neck, liver or kidney cancer. The chain couples TRBV5-1 to TRBJ2-5; possible D gene TRBD1, 6 bases. The CDR3 DNA sequence: TGCGCCAGCAGCTTGGGGACAGTTCAAGAGACCCAGTACTTC. This codes for CASSLGTVQETQYF.